Reported below is one T cell receptor (beta chain). This sample is part of a study of Ad26.COV2.S vaccination and SARS-CoV-2 variants. Specified treatment: 15 to 20 received Ad26.COV2.S at low or high dose, single or two shots; a few received placebo; per-sample allocation not given. The samples date from day 63 after the first vaccine or placebo injection. The protocol was immunoSEQ multiplex PCR, while the TCRdb copy is restricted to in-frame clones and leaves out a portion. The sample includes just over 350,000 clones, around 84% of them seen just once. The sequence was obtained from a person between 18 and 65 years old who received the Ad26.COV2.S COVID-19 vaccine or a placebo. Sequencing was performed on peripheral blood, taken in a trial of Ad26.COV2.S vaccine versus placebo.

The CDR3 loop reads CASSLVTEKLFF. CDR3 coding DNA: TGTGCCAGCAGCTTAGTGACTGAAAAACTGTTTTTT. The chain recombines TRBV7-2 with TRBJ1-4; D is unclear. The CDR3 runs to 12 residues. Trimming cost V 1 base and J 7 bases, with 4 bases left between them. Germline CDR1 and CDR2: SGHTA and FQGNSA.